This T cell receptor beta chain is drawn from a study of T cells and Merkel cell carcinoma outcomes. On this clone itself: Its antigen is as yet unknown.

This CDR3 is built from 14 residues. Germline V gives CDR1 SGDLS, CDR2 YYNGEE. V was trimmed by 4 bases and J by 3 bases, leaving 10 bases between them. Study-wide findings and caveats: Reportedly, T-cell repertoire with density predicts Merkel cell carcinoma outcomes.

The protocol was immunoSEQ multiplex PCR, while the TCRdb copy is restricted to in-frame clones and leaves out a portion. The table records around 16,000 clones, about four fifths of them present only once. The chain carries TRBV9 and TRBJ2-2; possible D gene TRBD1, 5 bases. The TCR was taken from a human donor with Merkel cell carcinoma. Sequences were obtained from tumor tissue from Merkel cell carcinoma. Here the CDR3 DNA reads TGTGCCAGCAGCCCCCAGACAGACACCGGGGAGCTGTTTTTT. This codes for CASSPQTDTGELFF.